Here is one T cell receptor (beta chain) with its context. The method was immunoSEQ multiplex PCR; TCRdb's version includes in-frame clones alone and lacks a portion of them. The sample includes about 340,000 clones, 75% to 90% of them seen just once. Germline trimming cut 4 bases from V and 5 bases from J; bases unmatched to any gene: 4. Germline CDR1 is LGHDT and CDR2 is YNNKEL (reference sequence). The CDR3 contains 15 residues. This entry comes from a study of blood T cell repertoires in COVID-19. The overall study: The origin of the acute and convalescent COVID-19 samples was the United States, Italy and Spain.

This TCR was sampled from a woman between 55 and 75 years old with COVID-19, enrolled during active disease. The sample taken for sequencing was peripheral blood. The chain is built from TRBV3-1 (or the pseudogene TRBV3-2) and TRBJ2-1; TRBD2 agrees at 11 bases. CDR3 bases: TGTGCCAGCAGCCGAGGACTAGCGGGTGACAATGAGCAGTTCTTC. This codes for CASSRGLAGDNEQFF.